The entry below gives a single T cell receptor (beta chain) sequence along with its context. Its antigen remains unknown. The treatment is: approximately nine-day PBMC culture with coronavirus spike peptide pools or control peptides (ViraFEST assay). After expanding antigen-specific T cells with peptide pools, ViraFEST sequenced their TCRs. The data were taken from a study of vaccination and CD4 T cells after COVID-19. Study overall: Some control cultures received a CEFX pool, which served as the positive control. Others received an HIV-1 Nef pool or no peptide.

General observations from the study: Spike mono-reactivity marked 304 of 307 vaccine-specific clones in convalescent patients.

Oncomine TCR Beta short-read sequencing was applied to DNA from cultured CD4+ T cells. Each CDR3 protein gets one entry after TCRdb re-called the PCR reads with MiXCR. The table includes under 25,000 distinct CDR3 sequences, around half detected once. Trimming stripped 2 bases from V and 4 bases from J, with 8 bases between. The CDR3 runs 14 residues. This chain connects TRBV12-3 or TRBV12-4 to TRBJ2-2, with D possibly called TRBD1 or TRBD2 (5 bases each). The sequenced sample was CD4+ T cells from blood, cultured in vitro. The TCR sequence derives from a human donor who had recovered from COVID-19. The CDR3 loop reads CASSLRGSTGELFF. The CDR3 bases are TGTGCCAGCAGTTTACGGGGCAGCACCGGGGAGCTGTTTTTT.